These 19 T cell receptor beta chains were all obtained from the same sample, sequenced in a study of sequential checkpoint blockade in melanoma. Clones were read by immunoSEQ multiplex PCR, and TCRdb kept only the in-frame ones, dropping some. This table has under 15,000 clones, less than 80% appearing once. Regarding treatment: randomized to nivolumab then ipilimumab (arm A) or the reverse (arm B). The sample was CD8+ T cells sorted from blood (inferred from file names), taken from a patient given nivolumab and ipilimumab in sequence. Source of these receptors: a human donor with melanoma.

A few counts support this clone. The chain joins TRBV14 to TRBJ2-1, with D hard to call. CDR1 is SGHDN and CDR2 is FVKESK in the germline V gene. V was cut by 4 bases and J by 4 bases, with 5 bases left in between. The CDR3 extends over 12 amino acids. CDR3 residues: CASSRGYNEQFF. The CDR3 nucleotides read TGTGCCAGCAGCCGAGGATACAATGAGCAGTTCTTC.

Concerning this clone itself: The junction differs from germline at one of its ends, possibly a read error. The J gene is TRBJ2-1, the V gene TRBV7-7, with D possibly being TRBD1 or TRBD2 (6 bases each). The CDR3 length is 14 residues. Germline values: CDR1 SSHAT, CDR2 FNYEAQ (reference sequence). The CDR3 DNA follows: TGTGCTAGCAGCTTAGCGGCAGGGGACAATGAGCAGTTCTTC. Protein sequence: CASSLAAGDNEQFF. Full variable domain (rest looked up from reference TRBV7-7 and TRBJ2-1): GAGVSQSPRYKVTKRGQDVTLRCDPISSHATLYWYQQALGQGPEFLTYFNYEAQPDKSGLPSDRFSAERPEGSISTLTIQRTEQRDSAMYRCASSLAAGDNEQFFGPGTRLTVL.

The J gene is TRBJ1-1, the V gene TRBV7-9, with TRBD1 matching 9 bases. Germline V gene data show CDR1 as SEHNR and CDR2 as FQNEAQ (reference sequence). The CDR3 is made up of 15 amino acids. J gave up 0 bases and V 6 bases, and 5 bases lay outside the gene matches. As DNA, the CDR3 is TGTGCCAGCAGGGGACAGGGTCTGATGAACACTGAAGCTTTCTTT. As protein: CASRGQGLMNTEAFF.

In this sample, this clone turned up a few times. V gene TRBV19 combines with J gene TRBJ2-7; D gene uncertain. V was trimmed by 0 bases and J by 0 bases, leaving 6 bases between them. Germline V CDR1 and CDR2: LNHDA, SQIVND (reference sequence). The CDR3 runs to 14 residues. CDR3 protein: CASSIDGSSYEQYV. CDR3 nucleotide sequence: TGTGCCAGTAGTATAGACGGTAGCTCCTACGAGCAGTACGTC.

The chain employs TRBV15 and TRBJ2-1, with 11 bases that match TRBD2. The CDR3 runs 16 residues. Trimming removed 5 bases from V and 1 base from J; junction bases left unmatched: 4. The germline V gene has CDR1 LNHNV and CDR2 YYDKDF (reference sequence). CDR3 residues: CATSLGTSGSYNEQFF. The DNA of the CDR3 is TGTGCCACCAGCCTGGGGACTAGCGGTTCCTACAATGAGCAGTTCTTC.

This clone was observed a handful of times. This rearrangement joins TRBV19 to TRBJ1-2; 7 bases map to TRBD1. CDR3 length: 14 residues. V lost 7 bases, J lost 1 base, and 6 bases stayed unmatched. Germline V gene data show CDR1 as LNHDA and CDR2 as SQIVND (reference sequence). This CDR3 is CASNAAGGNYGYTF. CDR3 in DNA: TGTGCCAGTAACGCGGCAGGGGGTAACTATGGCTACACCTTC. Drawing the rest from reference TRBV19 and TRBJ1-2, the complete variable domain is DGGITQSPKYLFRKEGQNVTLSCEQNLNHDAMYWYRQDPGQGLRLIYYSQIVNDFQKGDIAEGYSVSREKKESFPLTVTSAQKNPTAFYLCASNAAGGNYGYTFGSGTRLTVV.

The rearrangement uses TRBV4-3 and TRBJ2-7; tentative D call: TRBD1 (5 bases). The CDR3 runs 15 residues. CDR1 is LGHNA, CDR2 YSLEER, per germline. V lost 0 bases, J lost 6 bases, and 15 bases lay in between. The DNA for the CDR3 is TGCGCCAGCAGCCAAGATTGGGGCTTAGGGTCCGAGCAGTACGTC. The encoded protein is CASSQDWGLGSEQYV.

The chain combines TRBV4-3 with TRBJ1-2; TRBD1 might be the D (5 bases). V lost 4 bases and J 7 bases, leaving 22 bases between the germline ends. CDR1 and CDR2 from the germline V gene are LGHNA and YSLEER. CDR3 length equals 16 residues. CDR3 sequence: CASSPSRGNSVGGYTF. The DNA for the CDR3 is TGCGCCAGCAGCCCGAGCCGGGGGAACTCAGTAGGTGGCTACACCTTC.

The chain is built from TRBV14 and TRBJ1-1; D unresolved. Germline V gene sequence: CDR1 SGHDN, CDR2 FVKESK. CDR3 length equals 15 residues. V lost 0 bases to trimming and J lost 1 base, with 9 bases between them. CDR3 amino acids: CASSQDITGNTEAFF. The CDR3 DNA reads TGTGCCAGCAGCCAAGATATCACGGGGAACACTGAAGCTTTCTTT.

The chain uses TRBV2 and TRBJ2-7; 8 bases line up with TRBD1. Germline CDR1 reads SNHLY; CDR2 reads FYNNEI. Trimming removed 6 bases from V and 0 bases from J; junction bases left unmatched: 10. The CDR3 has 16 residues. The DNA for the CDR3 is TGTGCCAGCAGCCAAGGGTGGGACAGGAGCTCCTACGAGCAGTACTTC. This sequence encodes CASSQGWDRSSYEQYF. Filled out from reference TRBV2 and TRBJ2-7, the complete variable domain reads EPEVTQTPSHQVTQMGQEVILRCVPISNHLYFYWYRQILGQKVEFLVSFYNNEISEKSEIFDDQFSVERPDGSNFTLKIRSTKLEDSAMYFCASSQGWDRSSYEQYFGPGTRLTVT.

The chain carries TRBV5-1 and TRBJ2-5; D perhaps matches TRBD1 (5 bases). There are 14 residues in the CDR3. Germline CDR1 SGHRS, CDR2 YFSETQ. The V end lost 2 bases, the J end lost 1 base, and 9 bases lay between the germline ends. The CDR3 here is CASSFNTGQETQYF. The CDR3 region has the DNA TGCGCCAGCAGCTTCAATACAGGCCAAGAGACCCAGTACTTC.

The V gene is TRBV7-6, the J gene TRBJ1-1; TRBD1 is a possible D gene (6 bases). The CDR3 has 15 amino acids. CDR1 and CDR2 from the germline V gene are SGHVS and FNYEAQ. V was shortened by 1 base and J by 1 base, with 10 bases between the two germline ends. This chain's CDR3 is CASSLEGDANTEAFF. The CDR3 region has the DNA TGTGCCAGCAGCTTAGAGGGGGACGCGAACACTGAAGCTTTCTTT.

This clone counts as medium-sized (0.01 to 0.1%). The sample contains more than one DNA sequence encoding this CDR3. The chain combines TRBV7-2 with TRBJ1-1; unclear D gene. The CDR3 sequence is 13 residues long. The germline gives CDR1 SGHTA, CDR2 FQGNSA. V was cut by 0 bases and J by 1 base, with 3 bases left in between. CDR3 DNA: TGTGCCAGCAGCTTAGCTCAGAACACTGAAGCTTTCTTT. Its translation: CASSLAQNTEAFF.

This clone showed up just once. V and J are TRBV9 and TRBJ2-2, with D hard to call. CDR3 size: 14 residues. Germline V gives CDR1 SGDLS, CDR2 YYNGEE. Trimming stripped 2 bases from V and 3 bases from J, with 8 bases between. CDR3 nucleotide sequence: TGTGCCAGCAGCGTTGGGCCCTACACCGGGGAGCTGTTTTTT. This translates into CASSVGPYTGELFF.

The V call is TRBV25-1, the J call TRBJ1-1, with D possibly TRBD1 on 6 matching bases. This CDR3 contains 12 residues. V dropped 5 bases and J dropped 7 bases, with 11 bases sitting between them. Germline values: CDR1 MGHDK, CDR2 SYGVNS. CDR3 sequence: CASSWTEDEAFF. The CDR3 DNA sequence: TGTGCCAGCAGTTGGACAGAAGATGAAGCTTTCTTT.

This clone was picked up a small number of times. The V gene is TRBV5-1, the J gene TRBJ2-7; 10 bases agree with TRBD1. With 3 bases clipped from V and 2 bases from J, the junction kept 5 bases outside the gene matches. Germline V gives CDR1 SGHRS, CDR2 YFSETQ. The CDR3 loop spans 15 amino acids. The CDR3 nucleotides are TGCGCCAGCAGCTCGTCCGGGACAGGGGCCTACGAGCAGTACTTC. This encodes CASSSSGTGAYEQYF.

The chain is built from TRBV21-1 and TRBJ1-2; TRBD1 is the table's D call, not checked against the DNA. TRBV21-1 is assigned pseudogene status. The CDR3 covers 14 residues. In DNA, the CDR3 is TGTGCCAGCAGCATCGGTTGGGCAGGGTATGGCTACACCTTC. Its translation is CASSIGWAGYGYTF.

The chain uses TRBV29-1 and TRBJ2-7; TRBD1 might be the D (6 bases). The CDR3 has 13 amino acids. The germline V and J ends were trimmed by 1 base and 3 bases, with 10 bases remaining between them. Germline CDR1 and CDR2: SQVTM and ANQGSEA. The DNA for the CDR3 is TGCAGCGTTGAAGGCGGACAGCACTACGAGCAGTACTTC. Translating it yields CSVEGGQHYEQYF.

The chain uses TRBV6-6 and TRBJ1-2; TRBD1 matches at 7 bases. The V and J ends lost 5 bases and 4 bases, in that order; junction bases with no gene match: 10. CDR1 and CDR2 from the germline V gene are MNHNY and SVGAGI (reference sequence). There are 15 residues in the CDR3. The CDR3 DNA reads TGTGCCAGCAGTCTATCGACAGGGAGGCCCTATGGCTACACCTTC. Translating gives CASSLSTGRPYGYTF.